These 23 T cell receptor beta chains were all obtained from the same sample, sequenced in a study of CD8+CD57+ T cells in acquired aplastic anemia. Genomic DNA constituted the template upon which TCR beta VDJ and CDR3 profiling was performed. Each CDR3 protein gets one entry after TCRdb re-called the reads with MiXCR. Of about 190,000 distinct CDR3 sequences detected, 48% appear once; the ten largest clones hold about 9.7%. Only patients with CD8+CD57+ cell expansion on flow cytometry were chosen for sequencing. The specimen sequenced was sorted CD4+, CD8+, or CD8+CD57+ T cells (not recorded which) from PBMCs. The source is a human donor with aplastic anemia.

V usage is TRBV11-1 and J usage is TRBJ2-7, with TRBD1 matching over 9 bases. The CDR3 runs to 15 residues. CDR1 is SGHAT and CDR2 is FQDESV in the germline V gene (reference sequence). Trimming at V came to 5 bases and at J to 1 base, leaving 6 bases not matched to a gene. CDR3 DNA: TGTGCCAGCAGCGGGGGGACAGGGCCGTCCTACGAGCAGTACTTC. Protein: CASSGGTGPSYEQYF.

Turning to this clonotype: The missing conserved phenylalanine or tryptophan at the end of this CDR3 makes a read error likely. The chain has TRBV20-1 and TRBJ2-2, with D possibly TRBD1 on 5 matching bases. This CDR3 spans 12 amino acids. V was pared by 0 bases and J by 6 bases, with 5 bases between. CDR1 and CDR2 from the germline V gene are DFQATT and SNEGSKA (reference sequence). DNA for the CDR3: TGCAGTGCTAGAGAAGGGGCCGGGGAGCTGTTTCTT. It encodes CSAREGAGELFL.

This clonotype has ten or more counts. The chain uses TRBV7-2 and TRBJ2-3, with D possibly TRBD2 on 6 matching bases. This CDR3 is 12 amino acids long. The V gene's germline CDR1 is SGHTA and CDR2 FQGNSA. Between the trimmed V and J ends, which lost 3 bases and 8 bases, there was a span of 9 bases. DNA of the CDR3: TGTGCCAGCAGCTTCGGGACTTCTACGCAGTATTTT. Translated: CASSFGTSTQYF.

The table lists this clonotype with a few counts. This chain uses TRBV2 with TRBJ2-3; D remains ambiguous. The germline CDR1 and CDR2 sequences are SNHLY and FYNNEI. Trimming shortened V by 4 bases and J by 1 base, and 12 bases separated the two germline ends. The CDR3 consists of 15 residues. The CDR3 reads CASSVGWPGTDTQYF. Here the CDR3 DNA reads TGTGCCAGCAGTGTAGGTTGGCCCGGCACAGATACGCAGTATTTT.

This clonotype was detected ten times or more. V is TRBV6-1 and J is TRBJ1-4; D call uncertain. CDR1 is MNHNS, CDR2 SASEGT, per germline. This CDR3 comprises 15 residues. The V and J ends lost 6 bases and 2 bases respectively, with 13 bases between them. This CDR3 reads CASRGNSGTNEKLFF. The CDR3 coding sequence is TGTGCCAGCAGGGGAAATAGCGGGACTAATGAAAAACTGTTTTTT.

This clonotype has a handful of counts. This CDR3 is CASSQDQGTDRAAGYTF. DNA for the CDR3: TGCGCCAGCAGCCAAGATCAAGGGACGGACAGGGCCGCGGGCTACACCTTC. The chain recombines TRBV4-1 with TRBJ1-2; 8 nucleotides line up with TRBD1. With 0 bases clipped from V and 8 bases from J, the junction kept 14 bases outside the gene matches. This CDR3 spans 17 amino acids. Germline V gene lookup returns CDR1 MGHRA and CDR2 YSYEKL.

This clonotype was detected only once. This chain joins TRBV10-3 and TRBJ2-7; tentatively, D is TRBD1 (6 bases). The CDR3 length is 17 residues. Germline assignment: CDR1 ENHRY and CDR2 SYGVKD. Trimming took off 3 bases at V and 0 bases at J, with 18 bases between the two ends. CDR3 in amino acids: CAISDKPRGDPSYEQYF. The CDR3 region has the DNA TGTGCCATCAGTGATAAGCCCAGGGGTGACCCCTCCTACGAGCAGTACTTC.

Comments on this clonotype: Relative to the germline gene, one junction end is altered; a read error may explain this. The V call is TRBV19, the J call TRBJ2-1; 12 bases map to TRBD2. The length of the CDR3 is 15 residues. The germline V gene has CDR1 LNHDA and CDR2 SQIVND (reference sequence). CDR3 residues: CASSSGRASANEQLF. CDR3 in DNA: TGTGCCAGTTCTAGCGGGAGGGCCTCCGCCAATGAGCAGCTCTTC.

The CDR3 bases are TGCAGTGGCAGACTAGCGGGAGGGACAAATGAGCAGTTCTTC. Its protein product is CSGRLAGGTNEQFF. V gene TRBV20-1 combines with J gene TRBJ2-1; TRBD2 agrees at 14 bases. Germline V CDR1 and CDR2: DFQATT, SNEGSKA (reference sequence). The CDR3 is 14 amino acids. Trimming at V came to 7 bases and at J to 7 bases, leaving 6 bases not matched to a gene.

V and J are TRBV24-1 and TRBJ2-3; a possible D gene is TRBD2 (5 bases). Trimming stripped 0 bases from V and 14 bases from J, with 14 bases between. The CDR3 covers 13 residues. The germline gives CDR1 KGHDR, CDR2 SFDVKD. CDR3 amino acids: CATSDLLGLTTYF. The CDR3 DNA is TGTGCCACCAGTGATTTGCTTGGACTTACCACGTATTTT.

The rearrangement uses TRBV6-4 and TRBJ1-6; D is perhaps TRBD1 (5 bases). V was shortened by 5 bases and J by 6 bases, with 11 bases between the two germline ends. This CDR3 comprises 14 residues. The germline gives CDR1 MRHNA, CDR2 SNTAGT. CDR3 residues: CASSSVGGNSPLHF. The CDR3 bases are TGTGCCAGCAGTTCAGTCGGGGGTAATTCACCCCTCCACTTT.

The chain's CDR3 is CASSGQGGENEKLFF. CDR3 in DNA: TGTGCCAGCAGCGGACAGGGGGGTGAAAATGAAAAACTGTTTTTT. The chain has TRBV2 and TRBJ1-4; 10 bases are a match to TRBD1. Germline V lookup: CDR1 SNHLY, CDR2 FYNNEI. The CDR3 sequence is 15 residues long. J was trimmed by 5 bases and V by 6 bases; bases with no gene match: 6. Filled out from reference TRBV2 and TRBJ1-4, the complete variable domain reads EPEVTQTPSHQVTQMGQEVILRCVPISNHLYFYWYRQILGQKVEFLVSFYNNEISEKSEIFDDQFSVERPDGSNFTLKIRSTKLEDSAMYFCASSGQGGENEKLFFGSGTQLSVL.

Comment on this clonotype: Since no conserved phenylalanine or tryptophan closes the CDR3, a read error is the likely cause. CDR3 protein: CSVGTSGLSSYNEQFS. The CDR3 region has the DNA TGCAGCGTTGGGACTAGCGGGTTGAGTTCCTACAATGAGCAGTTCTCC. This chain links TRBV29-1 with TRBJ2-1, with 11 positions matching TRBD2. Germline values: CDR1 SQVTM, CDR2 ANQGSEA. V shed 4 bases, J shed 1 base, and the junction held 6 bases outside the gene matches. This CDR3 region has 16 residues.

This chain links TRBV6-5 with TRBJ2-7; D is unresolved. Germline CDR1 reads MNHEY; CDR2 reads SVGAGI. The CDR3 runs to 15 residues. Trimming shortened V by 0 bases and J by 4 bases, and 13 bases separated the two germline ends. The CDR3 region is CASSYSTSGSYEQYF. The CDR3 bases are TGTGCCAGCAGTTACTCGACCTCTGGAAGTTACGAGCAGTACTTC.

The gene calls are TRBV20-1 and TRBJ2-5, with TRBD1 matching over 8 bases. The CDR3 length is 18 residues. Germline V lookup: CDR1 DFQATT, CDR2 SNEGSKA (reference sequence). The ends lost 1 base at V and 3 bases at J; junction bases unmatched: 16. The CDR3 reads CSARVPARRQGPKETQYF. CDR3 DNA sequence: TGCAGTGCTAGAGTCCCAGCCCGTAGACAGGGGCCGAAAGAGACCCAGTACTTC.

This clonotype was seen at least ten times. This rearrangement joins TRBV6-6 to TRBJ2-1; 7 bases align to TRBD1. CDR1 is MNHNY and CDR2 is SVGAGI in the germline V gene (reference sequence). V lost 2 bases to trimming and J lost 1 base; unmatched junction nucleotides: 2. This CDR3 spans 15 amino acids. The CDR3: CASSYQGQSYNEQFF. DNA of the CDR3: TGTGCCAGCAGTTACCAGGGACAGTCCTACAATGAGCAGTTCTTC.

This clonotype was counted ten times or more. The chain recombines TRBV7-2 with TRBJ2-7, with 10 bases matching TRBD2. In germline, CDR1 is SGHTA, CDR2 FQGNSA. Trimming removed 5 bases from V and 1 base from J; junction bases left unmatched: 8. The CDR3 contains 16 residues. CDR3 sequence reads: CASSPSPLAGSYEQYF. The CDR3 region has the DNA TGTGCCAGCAGCCCCTCTCCACTAGCGGGGTCCTACGAGCAGTACTTC. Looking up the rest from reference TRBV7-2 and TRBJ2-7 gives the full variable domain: GAGVSQSPSNKVTEKGKDVELRCDPISGHTALYWYRQSLGQGLEFLIYFQGNSAPDKSGLPSDRFSAERTGGSVSTLTIQRTQQEDSAVYLCASSPSPLAGSYEQYFGPGTRLTVT.

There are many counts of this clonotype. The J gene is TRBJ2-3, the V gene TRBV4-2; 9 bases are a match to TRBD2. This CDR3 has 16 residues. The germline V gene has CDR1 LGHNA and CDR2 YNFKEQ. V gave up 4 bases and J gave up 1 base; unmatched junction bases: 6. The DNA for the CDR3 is TGTGCCAGCAGCCCCCGCGGGAGGGCTCGCACAGATACGCAGTATTTT. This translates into CASSPRGRARTDTQYF.

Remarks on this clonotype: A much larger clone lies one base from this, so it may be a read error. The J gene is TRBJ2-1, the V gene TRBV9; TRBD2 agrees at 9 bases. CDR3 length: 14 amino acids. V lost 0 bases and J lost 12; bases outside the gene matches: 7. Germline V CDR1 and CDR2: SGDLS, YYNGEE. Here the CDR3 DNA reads TGTGCCAGCAGCGTAGGGGGACTAGCCCGTGGGCAGTTCTTC. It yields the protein CASSVGGLARGQFF.

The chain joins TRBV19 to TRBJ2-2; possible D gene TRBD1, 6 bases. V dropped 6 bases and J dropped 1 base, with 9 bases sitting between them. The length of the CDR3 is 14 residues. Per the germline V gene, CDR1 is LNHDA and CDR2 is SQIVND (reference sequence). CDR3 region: CASRQGRNTGELFF. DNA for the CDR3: TGTGCCAGTAGACAGGGAAGGAACACCGGGGAGCTGTTTTTT.

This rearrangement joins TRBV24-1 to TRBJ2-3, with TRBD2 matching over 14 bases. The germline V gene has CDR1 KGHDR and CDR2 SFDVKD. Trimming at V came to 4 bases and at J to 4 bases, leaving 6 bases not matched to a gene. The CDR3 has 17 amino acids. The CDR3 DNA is TGTGCCACCAGTGAATCCGGGACTAGCGGGGGCTCAGATACGCAGTATTTT. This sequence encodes CATSESGTSGGSDTQYF.

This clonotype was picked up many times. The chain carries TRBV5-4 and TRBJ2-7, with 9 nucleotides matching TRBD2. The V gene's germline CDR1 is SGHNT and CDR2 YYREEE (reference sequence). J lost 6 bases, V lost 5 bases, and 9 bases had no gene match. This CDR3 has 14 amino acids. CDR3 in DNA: TGTGCCAGCAGACCGGGGACTAGCTTGGCCGAGCAGTACTTC. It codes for CASRPGTSLAEQYF.

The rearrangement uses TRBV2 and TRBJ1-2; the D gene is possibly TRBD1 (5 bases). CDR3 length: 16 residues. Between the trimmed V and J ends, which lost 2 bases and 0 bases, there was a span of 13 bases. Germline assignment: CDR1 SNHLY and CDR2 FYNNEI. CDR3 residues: CASSELLWDANYGYTF. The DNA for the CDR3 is TGTGCCAGCAGTGAATTGTTATGGGACGCTAACTATGGCTACACCTTC.